A single sample gave rise to the 21 T cell receptor beta chains below, sequenced in a study of cytomegalovirus exposure and HLA in healthy donors. Produced via immunoSEQ multiplex PCR; TCRdb's table is partial and in-frame only. The repertoire includes 250,000 or so clones, more than 75% of them detected once, and 12% sits in the top ten. Sequencing was done on a sample of PBMCs. These receptors were collected from a man between 18 and 35 years old in good health and CMV-seropositive.

J is TRBJ2-7 and V is TRBV19; D is ambiguous. From germline, CDR1 is LNHDA and CDR2 SQIVND (reference sequence). Deletions cut 5 bases from V and 3 bases from J, with 11 bases between. The CDR3 consists of 13 residues. The CDR3 protein is CASSSQVRYEQYF. CDR3 sequence (DNA): TGTGCCAGTAGTTCCCAGGTTCGCTACGAGCAGTACTTC.

This clone was observed a few times. V usage is TRBV5-4 and J usage is TRBJ2-3, with a weak D call TRBD1 (5 bases). Trimming took off 5 bases at V and 3 bases at J, with 10 bases between the two ends. Germline V gene lookup returns CDR1 SGHNT and CDR2 YYREEE (reference sequence). CDR3 size: 13 residues. The CDR3 DNA reads TGTGCCAGCAGGGCAGGGTCAACAGATACGCAGTATTTT. Encoded protein: CASRAGSTDTQYF.

The V gene is TRBV29-1, the J gene TRBJ2-7; 15 bases match TRBD2. CDR3 length: 17 residues. V lost 2 bases, J lost 6 bases, and 11 bases stayed unmatched. CDR1 is SQVTM, CDR2 ANQGSEA, per germline. The CDR3 DNA follows: TGCAGCGTTGAATACCGGACTAGCGGGAGGGCCTGGTGCGAGCAGTACTTC. Translation gives CSVEYRTSGRAWCEQYF.

In this sample, this clone turned up once. V gene TRBV6-5 combines with J gene TRBJ2-5; 7 bases line up with TRBD2. This CDR3 is built from 15 residues. CDR1 is MNHEY, CDR2 SVGAGI, per germline. The V and J ends lost 0 bases and 7 bases, in that order; junction bases with no gene match: 8. The CDR3 DNA follows: TGTGCCAGCAGTTACTCCGGCGGGGGAGTGGGGACCCAGTACTTC. Amino acids: CASSYSGGGVGTQYF.

The chain has TRBV6-6 and TRBJ1-5; D is unresolved. V lost 6 bases to trimming and J lost 7 bases, with 10 bases between them. From germline, CDR1 is MNHNY and CDR2 SVGAGI (reference sequence). The CDR3 runs to 12 residues. This chain's CDR3 is CASSSGGQPQHF. CDR3 DNA sequence: TGTGCCAGCAGCTCAGGAGGCCAGCCCCAGCATTTT.

The rearrangement links TRBV7-6 to TRBJ1-1; 9 positions match TRBD1. The CDR3 totals 14 residues. The junction had 2 bases not matched to a gene; V was cut back by 3 bases and J by 3 bases. Germline values: CDR1 SGHVS, CDR2 FNYEAQ. The CDR3 DNA follows: TGTGCCAGCAGCTTGGGACAGGGTCACACTGAAGCTTTCTTT. Protein sequence: CASSLGQGHTEAFF.

The J gene is TRBJ2-7, the V gene TRBV20-1, with unresolved D. The CDR3 spans 8 residues. With 7 bases removed from V and 3 bases from J, the gap between germline ends came to 1 base. Germline loops: CDR1 DFQATT, CDR2 SNEGSKA (reference sequence). CDR3 residues: CSVYEQYF. CDR3 DNA sequence: TGCAGTGTCTACGAGCAGTACTTC.

V usage is TRBV7-9 and J usage is TRBJ2-2; 9 positions match TRBD1. The V segment lost 5 bases and the J segment 0 bases; nucleotides outside the gene matches: 7. Germline CDR1 SEHNR, CDR2 FQNEAQ (reference sequence). The length of the CDR3 is 17 residues. As DNA, the CDR3 is TGTGCCAGCAGCGACGGACAGGGGACTGCGAACACCGGGGAGCTGTTTTTT. Translated, it gives CASSDGQGTANTGELFF.

V usage is TRBV6-5 and J usage is TRBJ1-4; no reliable D call. V shed 5 bases and J shed 8 bases, with 15 bases lying between them. The CDR3 covers 14 residues. Germline-derived CDR1 and CDR2 are MNHEY and SVGAGI. The CDR3 here is CASSPQFLEEKLFF. CDR3 in DNA: TGTGCCAGCAGTCCGCAGTTTTTGGAGGAAAAACTGTTTTTT.

The V call is TRBV5-1, the J call TRBJ1-2; D unresolved. The CDR3 has 15 residues. From germline, CDR1 is SGHRS and CDR2 YFSETQ. V lost 0 bases, J lost 5 bases, and 14 bases lay in between. Written as DNA, the CDR3 is TGCGCCAGCAGCTTGGAGGTCCGCTCCGCATATGGCTACACCTTC. It yields the protein CASSLEVRSAYGYTF. Based on the CDR3 plus reference TRBV5-1 and TRBJ1-2, the full variable domain is KAGVTQTPRYLIKTRGQQVTLSCSPISGHRSVSWYQQTPGQGLQFLFEYFSETQRNKGNFPGRFSGRQFSNSRSEMNVSTLELGDSALYLCASSLEVRSAYGYTFGSGTRLTVV.

The chain joins TRBV2 to TRBJ2-7; 7 bases are shared with TRBD1. V was pared by 5 bases and J by 2 bases, with 6 bases of the junction left unmatched. The CDR3 has 14 amino acids. Germline V lookup: CDR1 SNHLY, CDR2 FYNNEI. The CDR3 DNA reads TGTGCCAGCAGTCCAAAAACAGGGGCCTACGAGCAGTACTTC. Translated, it gives CASSPKTGAYEQYF.

This clone showed up just once. The rearrangement joins TRBV5-1 to TRBJ2-5; 9 bases line up with TRBD2. CDR1 and CDR2 from the germline V gene are SGHRS and YFSETQ. The junction had 11 bases not matched to a gene; V was cut back by 1 base and J by 4 bases. This CDR3 has 17 amino acids. For the CDR3, the DNA is TGCGCCAGCAGCTTGTTTTTAGCGGGAGAGGCGGGAGAGACCCAGTACTTC. It specifies CASSLFLAGEAGETQYF. The complete variable domain, with remaining parts taken from reference TRBV5-1 and TRBJ2-5, reads KAGVTQTPRYLIKTRGQQVTLSCSPISGHRSVSWYQQTPGQGLQFLFEYFSETQRNKGNFPGRFSGRQFSNSRSEMNVSTLELGDSALYLCASSLFLAGEAGETQYFGPGTRLLVL.

V usage is TRBV5-4 and J usage is TRBJ2-5, with 8 bases aligning to TRBD2. V gave up 2 bases and J gave up 5 bases; unmatched junction bases: 8. The germline V gene encodes CDR1 SGHNT and CDR2 YYREEE (reference sequence). The CDR3 consists of 15 residues. The CDR3 loop reads CASSLGLAERETQYF. DNA for the CDR3: TGTGCCAGCAGCTTAGGACTAGCCGAACGGGAGACCCAGTACTTC.

On this clone: The same CDR3 can be traced to other DNA sequences in this sample. The chain employs TRBV18 and TRBJ2-7, with 9 bases fitting TRBD1. Germline trimming cut 6 bases from V and 3 bases from J; bases unmatched to any gene: 6. Germline V gene data show CDR1 as KGHSH and CDR2 as LQKENI. The CDR3 spans 14 residues. The CDR3 DNA is TGTGCCAGCTCCCCCGGGACAGGGAACTACGAGCAGTACTTC. This translates into CASSPGTGNYEQYF.

The chain combines TRBV6-5 with TRBJ2-7, with 8 nucleotides matching TRBD1. The germline V gene has CDR1 MNHEY and CDR2 SVGAGI. The CDR3 extends over 13 amino acids. V was clipped by 6 bases and J by 7 bases; unmatched bases: 8. This CDR3 is CASRDRGGGEQYF. CDR3 bases: TGTGCCAGCAGAGACAGGGGAGGAGGGGAGCAGTACTTC.

About this clone itself: Other DNA sequences in the same sample also yield this CDR3. The chain combines TRBV6-5 with TRBJ2-1; D might be TRBD1 (7 bases). CDR1 is MNHEY, CDR2 SVGAGI, per germline. This CDR3 is built from 16 residues. Trimming cost V 0 bases and J 4 bases, with 13 bases left between them. The CDR3 spells CASSYSTGEVYNEQFF. The CDR3 DNA sequence: TGTGCCAGCAGTTACTCAACAGGGGAGGTATACAATGAGCAGTTCTTC.

CDR3 region: CAWSPGQWEEKLFF. The CDR3 DNA sequence: TGTGCCTGGAGTCCGGGACAATGGGAAGAAAAACTGTTTTTT. The V and J genes are TRBV30 and TRBJ1-4; perhaps TRBD1 as D (6 bases). CDR1 is GTSNPN, CDR2 SVGIG, per germline (reference sequence). The CDR3 is 14 residues long. Between the trimmed V and J ends, which lost 2 bases and 8 bases, there was a span of 15 bases.

The J gene is TRBJ1-2, the V gene TRBV5-6; weak D call: TRBD1 (6 bases). Germline V gives CDR1 SGHDT, CDR2 YYEEEE. With 3 bases removed from V and 4 bases from J, the gap between germline ends came to 16 bases. The CDR3 extends over 15 amino acids. The CDR3 here is CASSSETGWPYGYTF. The CDR3 nucleotides are TGTGCCAGCAGCTCCGAGACAGGCTGGCCCTATGGCTACACCTTC.

About this clone: The germline gene is not matched at one end of the junction; a read error may be the cause. J is TRBJ2-1 and V is TRBV2; 10 nucleotides match TRBD2. Per the germline V gene, CDR1 is SNHLY and CDR2 is FYNNEI. The length of the CDR3 is 17 residues. The CDR3 reads CASSQWTSGGSYNEQFF. The CDR3, as DNA: TGTGCCAGCAGTCAATGGACTAGCGGAGGGTCCTACAATGAGCAATTCTTC.

This chain joins TRBV18 and TRBJ1-3; unclear D gene. CDR1 and CDR2 from the germline V gene are KGHSH and LQKENI. Trimming pared 0 bases from V and 0 bases from J, leaving 6 bases between. The CDR3 extends over 15 amino acids. The CDR3 DNA is TGTGCCAGCTCACCACCGACTGTCTCTGGAAACACCATATATTTT. This codes for CASSPPTVSGNTIYF.

The chain links TRBV13 to TRBJ2-7; D might be TRBD2 (6 bases). Germline values: CDR1 PRHDT, CDR2 FYEKMQ (reference sequence). V shed 2 bases and J shed 2 bases, with 10 bases lying between them. The CDR3 consists of 14 residues. CDR3 amino acids: CASSLRDSTYEQYF. In DNA, the CDR3 is TGTGCCAGCAGCTTAAGGGACTCAACCTACGAGCAGTACTTC.